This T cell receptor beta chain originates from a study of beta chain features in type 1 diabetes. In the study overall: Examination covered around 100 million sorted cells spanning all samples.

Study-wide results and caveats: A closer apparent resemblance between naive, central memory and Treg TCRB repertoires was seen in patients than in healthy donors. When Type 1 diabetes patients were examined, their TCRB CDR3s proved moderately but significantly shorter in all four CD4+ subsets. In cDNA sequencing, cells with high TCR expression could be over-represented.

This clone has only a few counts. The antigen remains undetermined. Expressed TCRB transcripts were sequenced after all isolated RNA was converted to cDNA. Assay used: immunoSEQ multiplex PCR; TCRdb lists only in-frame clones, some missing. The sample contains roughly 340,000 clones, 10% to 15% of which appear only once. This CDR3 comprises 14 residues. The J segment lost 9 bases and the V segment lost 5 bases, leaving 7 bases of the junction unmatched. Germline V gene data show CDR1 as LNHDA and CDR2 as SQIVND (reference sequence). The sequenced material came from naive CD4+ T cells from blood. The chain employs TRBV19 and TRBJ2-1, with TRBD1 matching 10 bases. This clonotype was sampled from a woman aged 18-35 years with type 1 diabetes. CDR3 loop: CASSDRDRGSEQFF. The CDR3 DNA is TGTGCCAGTAGTGACCGGGACAGGGGATCTGAGCAGTTCTTC.